This entry lists 12 T cell receptor beta chains sequenced from one sample in a study of cytomegalovirus exposure and HLA in healthy donors. The PCR contained 60 Vbeta and 13 Jbeta primers. Repertoires were generated with immunoSEQ multiplex PCR, while TCRdb's copy carries only in-frame clones and drops some. The sample totals under 90,000 clones. The source material was PBMCs. Receptors originate from a female donor in good health and CMV-seropositive.

V is TRBV9 and J is TRBJ2-2; D unresolved. Germline assignment: CDR1 SGDLS and CDR2 YYNGEE. Trimming removed 0 bases from V and 8 bases from J, with 8 bases in between. This CDR3 comprises 13 residues. CDR3 residues: CASSVGLPGELFF. DNA of the CDR3: TGTGCCAGCAGCGTAGGTCTACCAGGGGAGCTGTTTTTT.

The genes are TRBV28 and TRBJ2-1; 13 bases map to TRBD2. Per germline, CDR1 MDHEN and CDR2 SYDVKM. V lost 4 bases and J lost 9; bases outside the gene matches: 6. This CDR3 comprises 15 residues. Written as DNA, the CDR3 is TGTGCCAGCAGTTCTAGACTAGCGGGAGGATCTGAGCAGTTCTTC. Encoded protein: CASSSRLAGGSEQFF.

V gene TRBV2 combines with J gene TRBJ1-4, with D uncertain. This CDR3 is 18 amino acids long. Germline assignment: CDR1 SNHLY and CDR2 FYNNEI. The V end was cut by 2 bases, the J end by 8 bases, with 24 bases between. The CDR3 sequence is CASSEWSQARYDGEKLFF. CDR3 DNA: TGTGCCAGCAGTGAATGGTCTCAGGCTCGGTATGATGGCGAAAAACTGTTTTTT.

Comments on this clone: Distinct nucleotide sequences in the sample also encode this CDR3. V usage is TRBV28 and J usage is TRBJ2-7; no clear D gene. Germline V gene sequence: CDR1 MDHEN, CDR2 SYDVKM. Trimming stripped 6 bases from V and 2 bases from J, with 8 bases between. This CDR3 contains 12 residues. CDR3 DNA: TGTGCCAGCAGCTCCGGTCCCTACGAGCAGTACTTC. Encoded protein: CASSSGPYEQYF.

This sequence joins TRBV28 and TRBJ1-2, with 8 nucleotides matching TRBD1. Trimming at V came to 2 bases and at J to 5 bases, leaving 4 bases not matched to a gene. This CDR3 is 14 amino acids long. Germline CDR1 and CDR2: MDHEN and SYDVKM. CDR3 sequence: CASSLTQGAYGYTF. The CDR3 DNA reads TGTGCCAGCAGTTTAACTCAGGGGGCGTATGGCTACACCTTC.

V usage is TRBV27 and J usage is TRBJ2-7; 8 bases map to TRBD1. V shed 5 bases and J 3 bases; nucleotides not matched to a gene: 9. The germline CDR1 and CDR2 sequences are MNHEY and SMNVEV (reference sequence). CDR3 length: 15 residues. The CDR3 sequence: CASSPQDREVYEQYF. CDR3 bases: TGTGCCAGCAGTCCGCAGGACAGGGAGGTCTACGAGCAGTACTTC.

This chain connects TRBV20-1 to TRBJ1-1; maybe TRBD1 (5 bases). CDR1 is DFQATT and CDR2 is SNEGSKA in the germline V gene (reference sequence). V lost 3 bases to trimming and J lost 9 bases, with 11 bases between them. The CDR3 totals 11 residues. Here the CDR3 reads CSARRDYQAFF. CDR3 bases: TGCAGTGCTAGGCGGGACTATCAAGCTTTCTTT.

J is TRBJ2-7 and V is TRBV6-1; TRBD2 agrees at 8 bases. This CDR3 is built from 14 residues. Germline V gene sequence: CDR1 MNHNS, CDR2 SASEGT. Unmatched junction bases numbered 5, after V lost 7 bases and J lost 0 bases. The CDR3 here is CASTDGRGSYEQYF. The CDR3 DNA sequence: TGTGCCAGCACCGACGGGAGGGGCTCCTACGAGCAGTACTTC.

The genes are TRBV2 and TRBJ2-2; 14 nucleotides match TRBD2. Trimming cost V 8 bases and J 5 bases; bases outside gene matches: 7. Germline CDR1 reads SNHLY; CDR2 reads FYNNEI. This CDR3 contains 16 residues. DNA of the CDR3: TGTGCCAGCGGTGGACTAGCGGGAGGTGGGACCGGGGAGCTGTTTTTT. Amino acids: CASGGLAGGGTGELFF.

The chain recombines TRBV5-5 with TRBJ1-4; D is perhaps TRBD1 (6 bases). The germline V and J ends were trimmed by 1 base and 8 bases, with 9 bases remaining between them. Germline CDR1 SGHKS, CDR2 YYEKEE (reference sequence). CDR3 size: 13 residues. The CDR3 coding sequence is TGTGCCAGCAGCTTGACAGGGTTGGAAAAACTGTTTTTT. Its translation is CASSLTGLEKLFF.

This chain uses TRBV5-1 with TRBJ2-7, with D maybe TRBD1 (5 bases). With 4 bases removed from V and 3 bases from J, the gap between germline ends came to 11 bases. The CDR3 contains 13 residues. The germline V gene has CDR1 SGHRS and CDR2 YFSETQ. DNA of the CDR3: TGCGCCAGCAGCCTCCCGGACATCTACGAGCAGTACTTC. It specifies CASSLPDIYEQYF. The full variable domain, completed using reference TRBV5-1 and TRBJ2-7, is KAGVTQTPRYLIKTRGQQVTLSCSPISGHRSVSWYQQTPGQGLQFLFEYFSETQRNKGNFPGRFSGRQFSNSRSEMNVSTLELGDSALYLCASSLPDIYEQYFGPGTRLTVT.

As DNA, the CDR3 is TGTGCCAGCAGCCCTAGCGGGGGCACAGATACGCAGTATTTT. Amino acids: CASSPSGGTDTQYF. The chain employs TRBV4-2 and TRBJ2-3; TRBD2 agrees at 9 bases. The CDR3 totals 14 residues. The V gene end was trimmed by 4 bases and the J gene end by 1 base; junction bases not matched to a gene: 0. Germline V lookup: CDR1 LGHNA, CDR2 YNFKEQ.